The rows below give T cell receptor beta chains drawn from one sample of a study of T cell changes during pregnancy in multiple sclerosis. This table comes from immunoSEQ multiplex PCR, and its TCRdb copy is limited to in-frame clones, with some not included. The sample has around 57,000 clones, about nine tenths seen once; the top ten hold 0.89%. The sample consisted of peripheral blood, taken in the first trimester of pregnancy. All receptors come from a female donor in good health, enrolled as a control in a pregnancy study. The CDR3 runs from the conserved cysteine through the conserved F or W. Fields, in order: D gene, clone size, CDR3 length, V gene, J gene, CDR3 DNA, CDR3 protein. A D gene is named only where the DNA matches it firmly. Clone size appears in some rows only: once, few, many, or a class for an expanded clone.

D gene: NA; clone size: once; CDR3 length: 17; V gene: TRBV14; J gene: TRBJ1-6; CDR3 DNA: TGTGCCAGCAGCCAAATTAGGCCAGAGGGTAATAATTCACCCCTCCACTTT; CDR3 protein: CASSQIRPEGNNSPLHF
D gene: TRBD1; clone size: NA; CDR3 length: 15; V gene: TRBV6-4; J gene: TRBJ2-2; CDR3 DNA: TGTGCCAGCAGACGGGACAGTCTAAACACCGGGGAGCTGTTTTTT; CDR3 protein: CASRRDSLNTGELFF
D gene: NA; clone size: few; CDR3 length: 12; V gene: TRBV2; J gene: TRBJ1-1; CDR3 DNA: TGTGCCAGCAGGGATTTTACAGGGTTGGCTTTCTTT; CDR3 protein: CASRDFTGLAFF
D gene: TRBD1; clone size: NA; CDR3 length: 15; V gene: TRBV6-5; J gene: TRBJ2-1; CDR3 DNA: TGTGCCAGTAGGGACAGGCCACTCACGAGCGATGAGCAGTTCTTC; CDR3 protein: CASRDRPLTSDEQFF
D gene: NA; clone size: NA; CDR3 length: 13; V gene: TRBV10-2; J gene: TRBJ1-5; CDR3 DNA: TGCGCCAGCAGTGCTGGAGGCAATCAGCCCCAGCATTTT; CDR3 protein: CASSAGGNQPQHF
D gene: TRBD2; clone size: NA; CDR3 length: 18; V gene: TRBV5-1; J gene: TRBJ2-2; CDR3 DNA: TGCGCCAGCAGCACGGAGTGGACTAGCGGGGGGAACACCGGGGAGCTGTTTTTT; CDR3 protein: CASSTEWTSGGNTGELFF
D gene: NA; clone size: NA; CDR3 length: 17; V gene: TRBV7-9; J gene: TRBJ1-2; CDR3 DNA: TGTGCCAGCAGCTTAAGGTCAACAGGGTCTTCTCAGCATGGCTACACCTTC; CDR3 protein: CASSLRSTGSSQHGYTF
D gene: TRBD1; clone size: NA; CDR3 length: 16; V gene: TRBV5-1; J gene: TRBJ2-7; CDR3 DNA: TGCGCCAGCAGCTTGGATGTCGGGACAGGGTCCTACGAGCAGTACTTC; CDR3 protein: CASSLDVGTGSYEQYF
D gene: TRBD1; clone size: NA; CDR3 length: 16; V gene: TRBV5-1; J gene: TRBJ1-6; CDR3 DNA: TGCGCCAGCAGCTCCGACTCGACAGGGAATAATTCACCCCTCCACTTT; CDR3 protein: CASSSDSTGNNSPLHF
D gene: NA; clone size: NA; CDR3 length: 15; V gene: TRBV19; J gene: TRBJ1-3; CDR3 DNA: TGTGCCACCTCTAGTGTGGGAGCCTCTGGAAACACCATATATTTT; CDR3 protein: CATSSVGASGNTIYF
D gene: NA; clone size: NA; CDR3 length: 13; V gene: TRBV2; J gene: TRBJ1-2; CDR3 DNA: TGTGCCAGCACCGTAAACAGGGTACAGGGCTACACCTTC; CDR3 protein: CASTVNRVQGYTF
D gene: TRBD2; clone size: NA; CDR3 length: 19; V gene: TRBV6-1; J gene: TRBJ2-1; CDR3 DNA: TGTGCCAGCAGTGAATTGGATGGGTTGGGAGGGAACTTGTGGAATGAGCAGTTCTTC; CDR3 protein: CASSELDGLGGNLWNEQFF
D gene: NA; clone size: once; CDR3 length: 13; V gene: TRBV6-1; J gene: TRBJ1-5; CDR3 DNA: TGTGCCAGCAGTAGGGAGGTTTTTCAGCCCCAGCATTTT; CDR3 protein: CASSREVFQPQHF
D gene: NA; clone size: NA; CDR3 length: 12; V gene: TRBV29-1; J gene: TRBJ2-3; CDR3 DNA: TGCAGCGTCAGCGAGGTGACAGATACGCAGTATTTT; CDR3 protein: CSVSEVTDTQYF
D gene: NA; clone size: once; CDR3 length: 13; V gene: TRBV10-3; J gene: TRBJ1-1; CDR3 DNA: TGTGCCATCAGGAGCGTTGGGAACACTGAAGCTTTCTTT; CDR3 protein: CAIRSVGNTEAFF
D gene: NA; clone size: NA; CDR3 length: 13; V gene: TRBV9; J gene: TRBJ1-1; CDR3 DNA: TGTGCCAGCAGCGTAGATCGCGGTTCAGAAGCTTTCTTT; CDR3 protein: CASSVDRGSEAFF
D gene: TRBD2; clone size: NA; CDR3 length: 16; V gene: TRBV19; J gene: TRBJ2-1; CDR3 DNA: TGTGCCAGTAGTTCGGGGGGACCAAGCCTTTACAATGAGCAGTTCTTC; CDR3 protein: CASSSGGPSLYNEQFF
D gene: NA; clone size: NA; CDR3 length: 15; V gene: TRBV9; J gene: TRBJ2-2; CDR3 DNA: TGTGCCAGCAGCGTTGTTGCAGGGGACACCGGGGAGCTGTTTTTT; CDR3 protein: CASSVVAGDTGELFF
D gene: NA; clone size: NA; CDR3 length: 16; V gene: TRBV19; J gene: TRBJ1-5; CDR3 DNA: TGTGCCAGTAGTATGAGTTGGGGGGGCATGAATCAGCCCCAGCATTTT; CDR3 protein: CASSMSWGGMNQPQHF
D gene: NA; clone size: NA; CDR3 length: 12; V gene: TRBV29-1; J gene: TRBJ1-5; CDR3 DNA: TGCAGCGTTGGGGAGGGGAATCAGCCCCAGCATTTT; CDR3 protein: CSVGEGNQPQHF
D gene: NA; clone size: NA; CDR3 length: 15; V gene: TRBV11-2; J gene: TRBJ2-7; CDR3 DNA: TGTGCCAGCAGCTTAGGCAGACTAAGCTCCTACGAGCAGTACTTC; CDR3 protein: CASSLGRLSSYEQYF
D gene: NA; clone size: NA; CDR3 length: 15; V gene: TRBV5-1; J gene: TRBJ1-4; CDR3 DNA: TGCGCCAGCCCAACTGCGTCCTTGGCTAATGAAAAACTGTTTTTT; CDR3 protein: CASPTASLANEKLFF
D gene: TRBD1; clone size: NA; CDR3 length: 14; V gene: TRBV14; J gene: TRBJ1-6; CDR3 DNA: TGTGCCAGCAGCAAGGACAGGGGGGGATCACCCCTCCACTTT; CDR3 protein: CASSKDRGGSPLHF
D gene: NA; clone size: NA; CDR3 length: 15; V gene: TRBV6-1; J gene: TRBJ2-4; CDR3 DNA: TGTGCCAGCACCAAGGAGGGGGGGGGTGTAAACATTCAGTACTTC; CDR3 protein: CASTKEGGGVNIQYF
D gene: TRBD1; clone size: NA; CDR3 length: 17; V gene: TRBV5-1; J gene: TRBJ2-7; CDR3 DNA: TGCGCCAGCAGACCTGCAACTGGGACAGGGGGTGCCGGTGAGCAGTACTTC; CDR3 protein: CASRPATGTGGAGEQYF